This is a list of T cell receptor beta chains from one sample in a study of T-cell reconstitution after alpha-beta-depleted transplantation in children. TCRdb called the PCR reads again in MiXCR, with one record for every CDR3 protein. The table has over 150,000 distinct CDR3 sequences, 6.3% seen once; the top ten hold roughly 4.8%. The specimen was PBMCs, collected before TCRalphabeta/CD19-depleted stem cell transplant. Receptor source: a girl under three years old with combined immunodeficiency, due to receive a stem cell transplant. Each CDR3 is given with its conserved first and last residue. The D gene is left open where the match is weak. Rows give clone size only sometimes, using once, few, many, or a class for an expanded clone.

CDR3nt: TGTGCCACCAGTGATCGACAGGGGGCGGTAGCAGATACGCAGTATTTT; CDR3aa: CATSDRQGAVADTQYF; d_gene: TRBD1; j_gene: TRBJ2-3; abundance: many; v_gene: TRBV24-1
CDR3nt: TGTGCCAGCAGCTCTCAGGGACTAGCGGAAGAGACCCAGTACTTC; CDR3aa: CASSSQGLAEETQYF; d_gene: TRBD2; j_gene: TRBJ2-5; abundance: many; v_gene: TRBV7-2
CDR3nt: TGCAGTGCTAGATCTGACAGGGGGCACGAGCAGTACTTC; CDR3aa: CSARSDRGHEQYF; d_gene: TRBD1; j_gene: TRBJ2-7; abundance: many; v_gene: TRBV20-1
CDR3nt: TGCAGCGTCACTTCCCACCTACAGGGCCCCAAAAACATTCAGTACTTC; CDR3aa: CSVTSHLQGPKNIQYF; d_gene: .; j_gene: TRBJ2-4; abundance: many; v_gene: TRBV29-1
CDR3nt: TGTGCCAGCAGCTTTACTACTAGCGGCCCAAACAATGAGCAGTTCTTC; CDR3aa: CASSFTTSGPNNEQFF; d_gene: TRBD2; j_gene: TRBJ2-1; abundance: many; v_gene: TRBV6-5
CDR3nt: TGTGCCAGCAGTTCAGGGGATTGGACTGAAGCTTTCTTT; CDR3aa: CASSSGDWTEAFF; d_gene: .; j_gene: TRBJ1-1; abundance: many; v_gene: TRBV6-2/TRBV6-3
CDR3nt: TGCAGTGCTAGAGTTCCCAGCGGGAGGGCCCATGAGCAGTTCTTC; CDR3aa: CSARVPSGRAHEQFF; d_gene: TRBD2; j_gene: TRBJ2-1; abundance: many; v_gene: TRBV20-1
CDR3nt: TGTGCCAGCAGTTTCGGGCAGTTTGCCTACGAGCAGTACTTC; CDR3aa: CASSFGQFAYEQYF; d_gene: .; j_gene: TRBJ2-7; abundance: many; v_gene: TRBV12-3/TRBV12-4
CDR3nt: TGCAGCGTTTCCACAGACTTCTATGGCTACACCTTC; CDR3aa: CSVSTDFYGYTF; d_gene: .; j_gene: TRBJ1-2; abundance: many; v_gene: TRBV29-1
CDR3nt: TGTGCCAGCAGCCTACTGTCCGGCTACGAGCAGTACTTC; CDR3aa: CASSLLSGYEQYF; d_gene: .; j_gene: TRBJ2-7; abundance: many; v_gene: TRBV11-2
CDR3nt: TGTGCCAGCAGCGCGAAGAGCGCACTGTTTTTT; CDR3aa: CASSAKSALFF; d_gene: .; j_gene: TRBJ1-4; abundance: many; v_gene: TRBV7-2
CDR3nt: TGTGCCTCCTCGACAGGGGGCTACTATGGCTACACCTTC; CDR3aa: CASSTGGYYGYTF; d_gene: TRBD1; j_gene: TRBJ1-2; abundance: .; v_gene: TRBV6-5